This TCR beta chain originates from a study of blood T cell repertoires in COVID-19. The repertoire was sequenced with immunoSEQ multiplex PCR; TCRdb's copy has only in-frame clones and lacks some. This sample has under 250,000 clones; approximately 84% occur once, and the top ten carry 4% to 5.5%. CDR3 size: 13 residues. In germline, CDR1 is SGHTA, CDR2 FQGTGA. V gave up 1 base and J gave up 4 bases; unmatched junction bases: 0. The chain joins TRBV7-3 to TRBJ2-5, with TRBD2 matching over 7 bases. The receptor's source is a man aged 50-59 years with active or convalescent COVID-19. What was sequenced was peripheral blood. CDR3 sequence: CASSLRGGETQYF. CDR3 nucleotide sequence: TGTGCCAGCAGCTTAAGGGGGGGAGAGACCCAGTACTTC.